The following is a T cell receptor (beta chain) sequence with its context. Its target is not known. The approximately 120-subject validation cohort, separate from the 666-subject first cohort, included the donors. This CDR3 is 15 amino acids long. Deletions cut 3 bases from V and 7 bases from J, with 15 bases between. Per germline, CDR1 MNHEY and CDR2 SMNVEV (reference sequence). This sample was included in a study of cytomegalovirus exposure and HLA in healthy donors. As for the study in general: The 120 or so validation repertoires used a platform that matched the one used for the approximately 690 first-cohort repertoires, as a later analysis reported. Study results and limitations: The classifier, whose performance was assessed in both the original and validation cohorts, reportedly diagnosed cytomegalovirus status with high specificity and sensitivity. In the roughly 120 validation repertoires, a later analysis found that first-cohort TCR clusters tended to co-occur.

Sequencing used immunoSEQ multiplex PCR; TCRdb keeps in-frame clones, though not all of them. Of roughly 50,000 clones in the sample, about 92% were seen once. Sequences were obtained from PBMCs. The sequence derives from a woman under 30 in good health and CMV-seropositive. J is TRBJ2-2 and V is TRBV27; possible D gene TRBD2, 7 bases. For the CDR3, the DNA is TGTGCCAGCAGTTTTGGGGGGGGGCCGATCGGGGAGCTGTTTTTT. Encoded protein: CASSFGGGPIGELFF.